One sample yielded the 14 T cell receptor beta chains listed below, sequenced in a study of blood T cell repertoires in COVID-19. Repertoires were generated with immunoSEQ multiplex PCR, while TCRdb's copy carries only in-frame clones and drops some. The repertoire holds roughly 76,000 clones, with roughly 80% as singletons. The sample taken for sequencing was peripheral blood. The receptors originated from a woman between 65 and 79 years old with acute or convalescent COVID-19.

The rearrangement links TRBV19 to TRBJ2-2, with D hard to call. This CDR3 spans 13 amino acids. The V end lost 3 bases, the J end lost 4 bases, and 6 bases lay between the germline ends. CDR1 is LNHDA, CDR2 SQIVND, per germline (reference sequence). This chain's CDR3 is CASSMRRTGELFF. CDR3 in DNA: TGTGCCAGTAGTATGAGGCGCACCGGGGAGCTGTTTTTT. Full variable domain (outside the CDR3, taken from reference TRBV19 and TRBJ2-2): DGGITQSPKYLFRKEGQNVTLSCEQNLNHDAMYWYRQDPGQGLRLIYYSQIVNDFQKGDIAEGYSVSREKKESFPLTVTSAQKNPTAFYLCASSMRRTGELFFGEGSRLTVL.

The chain carries TRBV29-1 and TRBJ1-4; the D gene is possibly TRBD1 (6 bases). V shed 7 bases and J shed 4 bases, with 13 bases lying between them. Germline values: CDR1 SQVTM, CDR2 ANQGSEA. This CDR3 is built from 13 residues. The CDR3 DNA reads as TGCAGCGCCAAGACAGGAGTTAATGAAAAACTGTTTTTT. The encoded protein is CSAKTGVNEKLFF.

V is TRBV29-1 and J is TRBJ2-1; the match to TRBD2 covers 11 bases. In germline, CDR1 is SQVTM, CDR2 ANQGSEA. V was pared by 7 bases and J by 8 bases, with 10 bases of the junction left unmatched. The length of the CDR3 is 14 residues. For the CDR3, the DNA is TGCAGCGGCCTTCTAGCGGGAGGCGTGGATGAGCAGTTCTTC. It translates to CSGLLAGGVDEQFF.

A few counts support this clone. The rearrangement links TRBV19 to TRBJ2-7; 7 positions match TRBD2. Germline CDR1 reads LNHDA; CDR2 reads SQIVND (reference sequence). The CDR3 covers 15 residues. The V gene end was trimmed by 5 bases and the J gene end by 3 bases; junction bases not matched to a gene: 10. CDR3 sequence reads: CASSPGRASGYEQYF. The CDR3 DNA reads as TGTGCCAGTAGTCCGGGGCGGGCTAGCGGCTACGAGCAGTACTTC.

CDR3 loop: CASIGPGQSTEAFF. As DNA, the CDR3 is TGTGCCAGTATTGGCCCAGGCCAAAGCACTGAAGCTTTCTTT. This rearrangement joins TRBV19 to TRBJ1-1, with D unclear. The germline CDR1 and CDR2 sequences are LNHDA and SQIVND (reference sequence). This CDR3 contains 14 residues. The V and J ends lost 7 bases and 4 bases respectively, with 16 bases between them. Using reference TRBV19 and TRBJ1-1 for the parts outside the CDR3, the full variable domain is DGGITQSPKYLFRKEGQNVTLSCEQNLNHDAMYWYRQDPGQGLRLIYYSQIVNDFQKGDIAEGYSVSREKKESFPLTVTSAQKNPTAFYLCASIGPGQSTEAFFGQGTRLTVV.

The chain joins TRBV2 to TRBJ2-4; D perhaps matches TRBD1 (5 bases). From germline, CDR1 is SNHLY and CDR2 FYNNEI. The CDR3 sequence is 13 residues long. V was clipped by 3 bases and J by 4 bases, with 7 bases between them. The DNA of the CDR3 is TGTGCCAGCAGTGAGGCAGGGAAAAACATTCAGTACTTC. This sequence encodes CASSEAGKNIQYF.

This clone was counted ten times or more. This chain connects TRBV24-1 to TRBJ2-1, with TRBD2 matching over 11 bases. This CDR3 is 16 amino acids long. The ends lost 4 bases at V and 8 bases at J; junction bases unmatched: 9. The germline CDR1 and CDR2 sequences are KGHDR and SFDVKD. Here the CDR3 reads CATSDLTGLAGDEQFF. CDR3 sequence (DNA): TGTGCCACCAGTGACCTCACCGGACTAGCGGGCGATGAGCAGTTCTTC.

V usage is TRBV19 and J usage is TRBJ2-2; 10 bases map to TRBD1. This CDR3 is built from 15 residues. CDR1 is LNHDA, CDR2 SQIVND, per germline (reference sequence). V gave up 3 bases and J gave up 6 bases; unmatched junction bases: 4. The CDR3 region has the DNA TGTGCCAGTAGTATCGGGACAGGGGACCCCGGGGAGCTGTTTTTT. Its translation: CASSIGTGDPGELFF. Full variable domain (rest looked up from reference TRBV19 and TRBJ2-2): DGGITQSPKYLFRKEGQNVTLSCEQNLNHDAMYWYRQDPGQGLRLIYYSQIVNDFQKGDIAEGYSVSREKKESFPLTVTSAQKNPTAFYLCASSIGTGDPGELFFGEGSRLTVL.

This chain joins TRBV3-1 (or the pseudogene TRBV3-2) and TRBJ1-2; 8 nucleotides line up with TRBD1. CDR1 is LGHDT, CDR2 YNNKEL, per germline (reference sequence). The CDR3 has 14 amino acids. The V and J ends lost 3 bases and 8 bases, in that order; junction bases with no gene match: 8. The CDR3 nucleotides read TGTGCCAGCAGCCAGAAGGACAGGGCTGGCGGCTACACCTTC. It encodes CASSQKDRAGGYTF.

The chain uses TRBV18 and TRBJ2-7, with 10 bases aligning to TRBD1. With V trimmed by 4 bases and J by 6 bases, 9 bases remained unmatched. Germline values: CDR1 KGHSH, CDR2 LQKENI. The CDR3 spans 15 residues. The CDR3 is CASSRGTGVLIEQYF. In nucleotides, the CDR3 is TGTGCCAGCTCACGCGGGACAGGGGTTCTTATCGAGCAGTACTTC.

The rearrangement uses TRBV27 and TRBJ2-1; 10 nucleotides line up with TRBD2. The length of the CDR3 is 15 residues. Germline CDR1 reads MNHEY; CDR2 reads SMNVEV (reference sequence). V shed 2 bases and J 5 bases; nucleotides not matched to a gene: 3. CDR3 in amino acids: CASSLVAGGHNEQFF. DNA for the CDR3: TGTGCCAGCAGTTTAGTAGCGGGAGGCCACAATGAGCAGTTCTTC.

J is TRBJ2-3 and V is TRBV2, with 10 positions matching TRBD2. CDR3 length: 16 amino acids. V shed 4 bases, J shed 3 bases, and the junction held 7 bases outside the gene matches. Germline CDR1 SNHLY, CDR2 FYNNEI. CDR3 amino acids: CASSGGLAVGTDTQYF. CDR3 sequence (DNA): TGTGCCAGCAGTGGAGGACTAGCGGTTGGGACAGATACGCAGTATTTT.

The chain combines TRBV6-4 with TRBJ1-1, with 10 bases that match TRBD1. Per germline, CDR1 MRHNA and CDR2 SNTAGT. The CDR3 contains 14 residues. V was clipped by 6 bases and J by 6 bases; unmatched bases: 7. CDR3 coding DNA: TGTGCCAGCAGGGGGGGACAGGGGTCTTCTGAAGCTTTCTTT. Its translation: CASRGGQGSSEAFF.

The chain links TRBV3-1 (or the pseudogene TRBV3-2) to TRBJ1-1, with TRBD1 matching over 9 bases. Germline assignment: CDR1 LGHDT and CDR2 YNNKEL (reference sequence). This CDR3 has 14 residues. V dropped 5 bases and J dropped 3; count of bases not matched to a gene: 4. CDR3 DNA: TGTGCCAGCAGCGTACAGGGGGCGGACACTGAAGCTTTCTTT. This translates into CASSVQGADTEAFF.